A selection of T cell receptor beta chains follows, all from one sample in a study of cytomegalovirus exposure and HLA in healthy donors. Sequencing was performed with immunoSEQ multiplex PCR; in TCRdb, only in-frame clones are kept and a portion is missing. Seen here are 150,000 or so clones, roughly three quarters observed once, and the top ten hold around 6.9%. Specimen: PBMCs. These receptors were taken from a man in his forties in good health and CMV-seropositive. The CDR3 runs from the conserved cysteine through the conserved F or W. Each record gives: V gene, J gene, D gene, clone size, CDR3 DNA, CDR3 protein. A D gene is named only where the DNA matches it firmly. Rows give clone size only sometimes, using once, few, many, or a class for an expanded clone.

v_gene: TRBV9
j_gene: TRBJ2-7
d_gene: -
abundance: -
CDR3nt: TGTGCCAGCAGCGTAGGCGAGGGATTCCACAACGAGCAGTACTTC
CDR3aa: CASSVGEGFHNEQYF

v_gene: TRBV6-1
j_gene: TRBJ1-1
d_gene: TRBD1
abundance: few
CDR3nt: TGTGCCAGCAGTGAAGCGACGACAGGGTGGACTGAAGCTTTCTTT
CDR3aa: CASSEATTGWTEAFF

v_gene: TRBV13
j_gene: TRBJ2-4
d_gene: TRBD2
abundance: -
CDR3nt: TGTGCCAGCAGCTACAGGACTAGCGGGGGGGCGACAAACATTCAGTACTTC
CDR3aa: CASSYRTSGGATNIQYF

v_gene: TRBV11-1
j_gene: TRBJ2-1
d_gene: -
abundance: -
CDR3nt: TGTGCCAGCAGCTTAGAGGGTCCTCGCGGGGATGAGCAGTTCTTC
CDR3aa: CASSLEGPRGDEQFF

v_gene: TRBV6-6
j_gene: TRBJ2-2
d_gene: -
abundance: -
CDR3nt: TGTGCCAGCACCCCCGCAGGGGTGGACACCGGGGAGCTGTTTTTT
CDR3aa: CASTPAGVDTGELFF

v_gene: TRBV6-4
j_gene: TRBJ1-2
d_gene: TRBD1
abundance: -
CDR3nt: TGTGCCAGCAGTGACTCTCCTAGACAGGGGATGTCTGGCTACACCTTC
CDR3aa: CASSDSPRQGMSGYTF

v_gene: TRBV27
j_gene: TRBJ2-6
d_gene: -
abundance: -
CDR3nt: TGTGCCAGCAGCCCTCCTCTCACAGACTCTGGGGCCAACGTCCTGACTTTC
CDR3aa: CASSPPLTDSGANVLTF

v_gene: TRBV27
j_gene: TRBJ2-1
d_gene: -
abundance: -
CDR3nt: TGTGCCAGCAGTTTAAGAACAGGGACCCACAATGAGCAGTTCTTC
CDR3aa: CASSLRTGTHNEQFF

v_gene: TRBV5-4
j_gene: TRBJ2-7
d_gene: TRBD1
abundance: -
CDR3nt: TGTGCCAGCAGCTTGGCTATGGTGGGACAGAACTACGAGCAGTACTTC
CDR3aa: CASSLAMVGQNYEQYF

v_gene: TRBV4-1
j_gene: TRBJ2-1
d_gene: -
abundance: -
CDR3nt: TGCGCCAGCAGCCAAATCGACAGTCAAGATGAGCAGTTCTTC
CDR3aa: CASSQIDSQDEQFF

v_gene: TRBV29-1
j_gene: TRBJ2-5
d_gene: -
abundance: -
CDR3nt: TGCAGCGTTGACCGACAGGGGAGGGGTGAGACCCAGTACTTC
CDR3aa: CSVDRQGRGETQYF

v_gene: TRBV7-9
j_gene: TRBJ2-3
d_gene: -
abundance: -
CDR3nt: TGTTCCAGCAGCTTAGGAGGGACAGATACGCAGTATTTT
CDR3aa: CSSSLGGTDTQYF

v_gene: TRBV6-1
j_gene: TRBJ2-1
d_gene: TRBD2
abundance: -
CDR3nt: TGTGCCAGCAGTGCTGGACTAGCGGGGGGGCCGACGGTCTACAATGAGCAGTTCTTC
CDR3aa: CASSAGLAGGPTVYNEQFF

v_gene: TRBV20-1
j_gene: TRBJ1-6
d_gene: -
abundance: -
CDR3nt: TGCAGTGCTACCCCGTTGGAGGTCCTCCACTTT
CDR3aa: CSATPLEVLHF

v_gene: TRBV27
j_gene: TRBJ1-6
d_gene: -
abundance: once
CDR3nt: TGTGCCAGCAGTCCTCACCGGGATTCACCCCTCCACTTT
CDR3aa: CASSPHRDSPLHF

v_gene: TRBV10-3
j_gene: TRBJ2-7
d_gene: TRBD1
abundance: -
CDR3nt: TGTGCCATCACCCGACAGGGGTTCGGGACCTACGAGCAGTACTTC
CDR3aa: CAITRQGFGTYEQYF

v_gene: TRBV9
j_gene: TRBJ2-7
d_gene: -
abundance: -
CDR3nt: TGTGCCAGCAGCCATGCAGGGGCCGGTGGTTGGTCCGACGAGCAGTACTTC
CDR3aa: CASSHAGAGGWSDEQYF

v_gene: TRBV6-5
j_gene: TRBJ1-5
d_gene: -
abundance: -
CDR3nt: TGTGCCAGCAGGCCTACAGGGTTCAGCAATCAGCCCCAGCATTTT
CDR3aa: CASRPTGFSNQPQHF

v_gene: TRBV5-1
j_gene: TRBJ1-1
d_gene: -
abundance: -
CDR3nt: TGCGCCAGCAGCTTGGCGACAGGAATAATGAACACTGAAGCTTTCTTT
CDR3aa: CASSLATGIMNTEAFF

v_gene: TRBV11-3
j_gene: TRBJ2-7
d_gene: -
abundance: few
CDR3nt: TGTGCCAGCAGCTTAGACAGGGGTCACGAGCAGTACTTC
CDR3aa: CASSLDRGHEQYF

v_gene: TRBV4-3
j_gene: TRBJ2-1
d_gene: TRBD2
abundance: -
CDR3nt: TGCGCCAGCAGCCAAGTAGGTTTTAGCGGGGGGTACAACAATGAGCAGTTCTTC
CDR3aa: CASSQVGFSGGYNNEQFF

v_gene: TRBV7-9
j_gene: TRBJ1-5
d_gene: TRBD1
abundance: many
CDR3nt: TGTGCCAGCGGACAGGGAAATCAGCCCCAGCATTTT
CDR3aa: CASGQGNQPQHF

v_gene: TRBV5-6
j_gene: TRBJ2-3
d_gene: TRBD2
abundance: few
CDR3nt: TGTGCCAGCAGCTCCACTAGCGGGGGTCTCATCACAGATACGCAGTATTTT
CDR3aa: CASSSTSGGLITDTQYF

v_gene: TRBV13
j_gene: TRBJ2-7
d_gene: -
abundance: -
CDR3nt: TGTGCCAGCAGCTTAGTGGCGGGGGAGCAGTACTTC
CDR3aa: CASSLVAGEQYF

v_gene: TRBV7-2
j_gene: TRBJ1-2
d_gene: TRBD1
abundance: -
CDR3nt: TGTGCCAGCAGTTACGGGACAGTTTTGAGGGGCTACACCTTC
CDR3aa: CASSYGTVLRGYTF

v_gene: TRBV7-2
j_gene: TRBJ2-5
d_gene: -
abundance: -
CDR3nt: TGTGCCAGCAGGAAAGGGGGCGCGGGGGAGACCCAGTACTTC
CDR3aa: CASRKGGAGETQYF

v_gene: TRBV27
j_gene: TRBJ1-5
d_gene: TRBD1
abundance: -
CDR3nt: TGTGCCAGCAGTCCATCAGGGGGACTCGGCAATCAGCCCCAGCATTTT
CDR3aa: CASSPSGGLGNQPQHF